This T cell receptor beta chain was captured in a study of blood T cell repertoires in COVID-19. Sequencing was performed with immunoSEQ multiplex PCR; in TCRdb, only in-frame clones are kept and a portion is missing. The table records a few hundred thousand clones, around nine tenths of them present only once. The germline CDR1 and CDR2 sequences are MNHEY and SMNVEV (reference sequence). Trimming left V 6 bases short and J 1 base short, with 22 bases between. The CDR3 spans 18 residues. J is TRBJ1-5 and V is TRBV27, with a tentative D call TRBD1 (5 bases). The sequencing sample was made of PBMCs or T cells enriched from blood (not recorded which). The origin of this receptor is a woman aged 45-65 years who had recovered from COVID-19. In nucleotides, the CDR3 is TGTGCCAGCAGCAGGTGGGGCAGCTCGGCATTGAGCAATCAGCCCCAGCATTTT. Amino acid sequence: CASSRWGSSALSNQPQHF.